This TCR beta chain was identified during a study of blood T cells in healthy people across ages (dated by TCRdb to between 2014 and 2017). In terms of the full investigation: In model experiments, roughly one uniquely barcoded TCR beta cDNA molecule per two T cells was captured by template switching. Using deep sequencing normalized with unique cDNA molecular identifiers, the study measured how TCR beta repertoire diversity changes with age. The donors were divided into four age groups: young (average around 15 years), middle-aged (roughly 42), aged (approximately 64) and long-lived (roughly 82). To avoid experimental bias, donors of different ages were spread randomly across the sequencing lanes. Two additional independent replicas of 1 million unique cDNA reads from the same blood draw were analyzed for two donors (one aged 18 to 30 and one aged 80 or older). Overall results and qualifications from the work: Because the CMV infection status of the donors was unknown, age-related changes in expanded clonotypes may potentially have been confounded. Compared with the aged group, the long-lived group had more naive CD4+ T cells, fewer expanded clones and increased TCR diversity, a pattern suggesting age selection. Observed TCR beta diversity per million T cells fell roughly linearly with age, and a significant reduction was already apparent by age around 44. A strong correlation was found between observed TCR beta diversity and the percentage of naive T cells measured by flow cytometry. Estimates of total diversity based on one million sequenced T cells were regarded as lower bounds and as underestimates. Bulk unsorted PBMC profiling prevented conclusive comparison of naive and antigen-experienced compartments.

The donors were around 39 Caucasian individuals from Russia, aged roughly 6 to 100 years, who were systemically healthy. Each donor gave about 9.2 milliliters of peripheral blood, drawn into EDTA-treated Vacutainer tubes. PBMCs were isolated by Ficoll-Paque density-gradient centrifugation, with at least 7 million obtained per sample. Total RNA was extracted from PBMCs with Trizol reagent, with at least 6 micrograms obtained per sample. The percentages of naive CD45RAhigh/CD27high T cells were determined by flow cytometry on a PBMC aliquot from every donor. CDR1 and CDR2 (SEHNR, FQNEAQ) derive from the germline V gene (reference sequence). Counted from cysteine to phenylalanine, this CDR3 has 16 amino acids. Here the CDR3 DNA is all that survives: 48 bases in frame from base 1. Library generation was performed with 5' RACE. Sequencing was carried out with an Illumina HiSeq 2500. The second PCR ran for roughly 7 to 11 cycles and used a J-beta primer mix along with a sample-barcoded 5' primer. Each TCR beta cDNA molecule received a unique molecular identifier from a template-switch 5' adaptor carrying 12 random nucleotides. At least 3 million CDR3-containing paired-end reads were obtained from each sample. First-strand cDNA was synthesized from all RNA with the Mint cDNA synthesis kit, primed by a TRBC-specific oligonucleotide. All cDNA was treated with uracil-DNA glycosylase and then went through a first 18-cycle PCR with the universal primers M1SS and BC2_uni_R. The study's processing was this. For normalization, 1 million high-quality reads were randomly selected from each sample, with every read carrying a distinct molecular identifier. Reads sharing molecular identifiers were discarded rather than binned into consensus sequences. MiTCR, run with a Q25 quality threshold and the strictest error-elimination algorithm, handled CDR3 identification, clonotype clustering and error correction. A nonparametric unseen species model using Euler transformation provided a lower-bound estimate of total TCR beta diversity. TCRdb cleaned the public reads at Q25 with fastp, built clones with MiXCR and kept in-frame beta chains. Each entry is one CDR3 protein sequence, shown with its most common DNA and genes. The V and J calls were not made by the authors but by TCRdb's processing. Counted in this sample were approximately 790,000 distinct CDR3 sequences; under 80% of them appeared once. The ten top clones hold about a quarter of the sample.

Worth noting for this clonotype: Its recognized antigen is unknown. A much bigger clone sits one base away, suggesting this may be a read error.

Sequenced material: blood. The sequence links TRBV7-9 to TRBJ2-6, and TRBD1 may be the D gene, going by 5 matching bases. The TCR sequence derives from a man aged 25-40 years in good health. CDR3 region: CASSPRSPSGANILTF. The sequenced DNA is TGTGCCAGCAGCCCGAGGTCCCCCTCTGGGGCCAACATCCTGACTTTC.